Each of the 23 T cell receptor beta chains below was sequenced from the same sample in a study of cytomegalovirus exposure and HLA in healthy donors. The primer mix had 60 Vbeta and 13 Jbeta primers. Clones were sequenced by immunoSEQ multiplex PCR, and TCRdb holds only the in-frame ones, with some missing. Of 100,000 to 150,000 clones listed, around 83% are singletons. The sample comprised PBMCs. These receptors were collected from a girl aged 2 to 9 in good health and CMV-seronegative.

V gene TRBV7-9 combines with J gene TRBJ2-2, with TRBD1 matching over 7 bases. The trim removed 5 bases at V and 0 bases at J, leaving 6 bases unmatched. Germline CDR1 and CDR2: SEHNR and FQNEAQ (reference sequence). The CDR3 totals 16 residues. CDR3 residues: CASSHRTGPNTGELFF. The CDR3 DNA reads TGTGCCAGCAGCCACCGGACAGGACCGAACACCGGGGAGCTGTTTTTT.

The V call is TRBV18, the J call TRBJ1-1, with D possibly being TRBD1 (6 bases). The CDR3 covers 17 residues. Per the germline V gene, CDR1 is KGHSH and CDR2 is LQKENI. Trimming shortened V by 2 bases and J by 3 bases, and 19 bases separated the two germline ends. CDR3 coding DNA: TGTGCCAGCTCACCAAGGGGTACAGGGCGGGGGTACACTGAAGCTTTCTTT. Encoded protein: CASSPRGTGRGYTEAFF.

This clone appeared a single time. The V gene is TRBV30, the J gene TRBJ2-3; the match to TRBD2 covers 8 bases. Germline values: CDR1 GTSNPN, CDR2 SVGIG (reference sequence). This CDR3 has 14 residues. The junction had 8 bases not matched to a gene; V was cut back by 8 bases and J by 1 base. The CDR3 DNA is TGTGCCCTACCCCTAGCGGGTGGCACAGATACGCAGTATTTT. It codes for CALPLAGGTDTQYF.

This chain joins TRBV28 and TRBJ2-1, with 8 bases that match TRBD1. The germline V gene has CDR1 MDHEN and CDR2 SYDVKM. CDR3 length equals 15 residues. V trimming: 10 bases; J trimming: 6 bases; junction bases outside the gene matches: 14. The CDR3 DNA reads as TGTGCCACCAATCCCCCGGGACAGGCCATCAATGAGCAGTTCTTC. This codes for CATNPPGQAINEQFF.

This sequence joins TRBV5-1 and TRBJ1-1; D is undetermined. Germline V gene data show CDR1 as SGHRS and CDR2 as YFSETQ. Between the trimmed V and J ends, which lost 5 bases and 11 bases, there was a span of 19 bases. The CDR3 is made up of 13 amino acids. The CDR3 is CASRVDVAARAFF. The CDR3 DNA sequence: TGCGCCAGCAGGGTAGATGTCGCCGCGCGGGCTTTCTTT.

This chain connects TRBV5-1 to TRBJ2-7; D may be TRBD2 (6 bases). Trimming took 4 bases from V and 3 from J, leaving 14 bases between them. Per the germline V gene, CDR1 is SGHRS and CDR2 is YFSETQ. There are 14 residues in the CDR3. CDR3 bases: TGCGCCAGCAGCCAAGGAGGGCAAAGCTACGAGCAGTACTTC. As protein: CASSQGGQSYEQYF.

The genes are TRBV6-1 and TRBJ1-4, with a weak D call TRBD1 (5 bases). This CDR3 spans 16 amino acids. CDR1 is MNHNS and CDR2 is SASEGT in the germline V gene. Trimming left V 0 bases short and J 5 bases short, with 13 bases between. CDR3 amino acids: CASSEARGDINEKLFF. As DNA, the CDR3 is TGTGCCAGCAGTGAAGCTAGGGGCGACATAAATGAAAAACTGTTTTTT.

This chain connects TRBV9 to TRBJ1-2; 8 bases are shared with TRBD1. In germline, CDR1 is SGDLS, CDR2 YYNGEE. Trimming removed 4 bases from V and 4 bases from J; junction bases left unmatched: 6. The CDR3 contains 14 residues. This CDR3 reads CASSPGTGPYGYTF. The CDR3 DNA follows: TGTGCCAGCAGCCCTGGGACAGGTCCCTATGGCTACACCTTC.

The chain carries TRBV6-6 and TRBJ2-7, with D possibly matching TRBD2 (6 bases). The V end was cut by 5 bases, the J end by 7 bases, with 18 bases between. This CDR3 contains 14 residues. The germline V gene has CDR1 MNHNY and CDR2 SVGAGI (reference sequence). The CDR3 DNA reads TGTGCCAGCAGTCCCGCGGGGAACCCTAGGGAGCAGTACTTC. This codes for CASSPAGNPREQYF.

This clone was counted only a few times. The rearrangement joins TRBV28 to TRBJ1-5, with D possibly being TRBD1 (5 bases). Germline V gene sequence: CDR1 MDHEN, CDR2 SYDVKM. The CDR3 runs 15 residues. Trimming took off 1 base at V and 1 base at J, with 8 bases between the two ends. The CDR3 spells CASSLLGQSNQPQHF. The CDR3 region has the DNA TGTGCCAGCAGTTTATTGGGGCAGAGCAATCAGCCCCAGCATTTT.

The chain carries TRBV30 and TRBJ2-1; no definite D call. The CDR3 is 13 residues long. From germline, CDR1 is GTSNPN and CDR2 SVGIG (reference sequence). V dropped 6 bases and J dropped 3 bases, with 12 bases sitting between them. The CDR3 nucleotides read TGTGCCTGTCCAGGTCGTAACTACAATGAGCAGTTCTTC. Its translation: CACPGRNYNEQFF.

The genes are TRBV28 and TRBJ2-1; 13 bases map to TRBD2. V lost 6 bases to trimming and J lost 3 bases; unmatched junction nucleotides: 5. This CDR3 has 16 residues. Germline V gene sequence: CDR1 MDHEN, CDR2 SYDVKM. The CDR3 spells CASSLTSGRFYNEQFF. CDR3 sequence (DNA): TGTGCCAGCAGCTTGACTAGCGGGAGGTTCTACAATGAGCAGTTCTTC.

The J gene is TRBJ2-1, the V gene TRBV5-1, with D maybe TRBD1 (6 bases). Per the germline V gene, CDR1 is SGHRS and CDR2 is YFSETQ. There are 12 residues in the CDR3. The V end lost 5 bases, the J end lost 7 bases, and 10 bases lay between the germline ends. This CDR3 is CASRGAINEQFF. CDR3 in DNA: TGCGCCAGCAGGGGGGCTATTAATGAGCAGTTCTTC.

This clone appeared once. The chain uses TRBV11-3 and TRBJ2-7; 8 nucleotides match TRBD1. This CDR3 is built from 16 residues. The V gene end was trimmed by 5 bases and the J gene end by 2 bases; junction bases not matched to a gene: 11. Germline loops: CDR1 SGHNT, CDR2 YENEEA. CDR3 loop: CASSRFPQGATYEQYF. The CDR3 DNA reads TGTGCCAGCAGCCGATTCCCCCAGGGGGCTACCTACGAGCAGTACTTC.

This chain's CDR3 is CASSQGEVSGGDEQFF. DNA for the CDR3: TGTGCCAGCAGCCAAGGCGAGGTCTCCGGAGGCGATGAGCAGTTCTTC. This chain uses TRBV4-2 with TRBJ2-1; tentatively, D is TRBD2 (5 bases). The CDR3 totals 16 residues. V was clipped by 1 base and J by 8 bases, with 18 bases between them. CDR1 is LGHNA, CDR2 YNFKEQ, per germline.

This clone has more than one count but fewer than ten. V usage is TRBV4-2 and J usage is TRBJ1-5; 8 bases are shared with TRBD1. The V gene end was trimmed by 1 base and the J gene end by 5 bases; junction bases not matched to a gene: 7. CDR1 is LGHNA, CDR2 YNFKEQ, per germline. This CDR3 has 16 amino acids. The DNA for the CDR3 is TGTGCCAGCAGCCAAGGTGAGGGGACAGGACATCAGCCCCAGCATTTT. Translated: CASSQGEGTGHQPQHF.

The V and J genes are TRBV4-3 and TRBJ2-1; 8 bases map to TRBD2. The V gene end was trimmed by 0 bases and the J gene end by 7 bases; junction bases not matched to a gene: 5. The CDR3 length is 15 residues. In germline, CDR1 is LGHNA, CDR2 YSLEER. CDR3 in DNA: TGCGCCAGCAGCCAAGATAGCGGGATAGTTAATGAGCAGTTCTTC. As protein: CASSQDSGIVNEQFF.

This clone was picked up one time. The genes are TRBV7-2 and TRBJ2-7; 7 nucleotides match TRBD2. Germline V gene lookup returns CDR1 SGHTA and CDR2 FQGNSA. This CDR3 has 14 amino acids. V dropped 0 bases and J dropped 2; count of bases not matched to a gene: 1. CDR3 sequence reads: CASSLARGAYEQYF. For the CDR3, the DNA is TGTGCCAGCAGCTTAGCCCGGGGGGCCTACGAGCAGTACTTC. The whole variable domain, remainder taken from reference TRBV7-2 and TRBJ2-7, is GAGVSQSPSNKVTEKGKDVELRCDPISGHTALYWYRQSLGQGLEFLIYFQGNSAPDKSGLPSDRFSAERTGGSVSTLTIQRTQQEDSAVYLCASSLARGAYEQYFGPGTRLTVT.

The chain carries TRBV20-1 and TRBJ2-5, with D maybe TRBD2 (6 bases). The DNA end lines up better with TRBJ2-7; the J call may be wrong. This CDR3 region has 11 residues. Germline-derived CDR1 and CDR2 are DFQATT and SNEGSKA (reference sequence). The CDR3, as DNA: TGCAGTGCGGGGACTCTCTACGAGCAGTACTTC. Translated: CSAGTLYEQYF.

J is TRBJ1-2 and V is TRBV30, with 10 bases that match TRBD1. CDR1 is GTSNPN, CDR2 SVGIG, per germline (reference sequence). V shed 5 bases and J 4 bases; nucleotides not matched to a gene: 4. The CDR3 loop spans 13 amino acids. CDR3 sequence reads: CAWGGDRGYGYTF. The CDR3 nucleotides are TGTGCCTGGGGGGGGGACAGGGGCTATGGCTACACCTTC.

The V and J genes are TRBV2 and TRBJ2-1; 9 bases are shared with TRBD2. The CDR3 runs 16 residues. Trimming cost V 4 bases and J 10 bases; bases outside gene matches: 14. CDR1 SNHLY and CDR2 FYNNEI come from the germline V gene. The CDR3 reads CASSGFRGGGAGEQFF. The CDR3 DNA sequence: TGTGCCAGCAGTGGGTTTAGAGGCGGGGGGGCGGGGGAGCAGTTCTTC.

This clone has more than one count but fewer than ten. The chain combines TRBV28 with TRBJ2-1, with 8 positions matching TRBD1. Germline CDR1 reads MDHEN; CDR2 reads SYDVKM. The ends lost 6 bases at V and 3 bases at J; junction bases unmatched: 4. CDR3 length equals 14 residues. This CDR3 is CASSRTGIYNEQFF. In DNA, the CDR3 is TGTGCCAGCAGCCGGACAGGGATCTACAATGAGCAGTTCTTC.

The gene calls are TRBV28 and TRBJ1-5, with D unclear. The germline gives CDR1 MDHEN, CDR2 SYDVKM. There are 15 residues in the CDR3. V was shortened by 7 bases and J by 6 bases, with 19 bases between the two germline ends. The CDR3 spells CASNTPGMTGQPQHF. The CDR3 DNA reads as TGTGCCAGCAACACCCCGGGGATGACGGGTCAGCCCCAGCATTTT.